Detailed here is one T cell receptor beta chain. These data come from a study of blood T cell repertoires in COVID-19. The overall study: The origin of the acute and convalescent COVID-19 samples was the United States, Italy and Spain.

Sequencing was performed with immunoSEQ multiplex PCR; in TCRdb, only in-frame clones are kept and a portion is missing. The table shows about 180,000 clones, with 88% occurring only once. The clonotype comes from a woman younger than 35 who had recovered from COVID-19. The sample was PBMCs or T cells enriched from blood (not recorded which).

CDR3 protein: CASNPSGGYGYTF. For the CDR3, the DNA is TGTGCCAGCAATCCATCAGGGGGCTATGGCTACACCTTC. The genes are TRBV6-5 and TRBJ1-2, with 7 bases that match TRBD1. The CDR3 is 13 residues long. The trim removed 7 bases at V and 4 bases at J, leaving 6 bases unmatched. Germline CDR1 MNHEY, CDR2 SVGAGI.